This note documents a single T cell receptor (beta chain) sequence. The antigen is unknown. The data belong to a study of T-cell memory formation after mild COVID-19. As for the study in general: TCR clustering was largely donor specific. Whole-study results and caveats: Pre-infection memory already had some responding clones, implying cross-reactive memory joined.

With constant-segment primers, 5'RACE yielded cDNA libraries of TCR alpha and TCR beta that carried sample barcodes and UMIs. TCRdb independently ran MiXCR on the 5' RACE reads; one entry per CDR3 protein. The table has 400,000 to 550,000 distinct CDR3 sequences, about 23% seen once; the top ten hold around 13%. Trimming pared 5 bases from V and 7 bases from J, leaving 15 bases between. The CDR3 spans 13 residues. Per germline, CDR1 MNHEY and CDR2 SVGAGI. V gene TRBV6-5 combines with J gene TRBJ2-7; the D gene could be TRBD1 or TRBD2 (5 bases each). The receptor's source is an adult woman who had mild COVID-19 (a few samples of this study predate the infection). Cell type and time point are not known. The sequenced sample was PBMCs or a T cell subset sorted from them (not recorded which). CDR3 amino acids: CASSTGPTMEQYF. In DNA, the CDR3 is TGTGCCAGCAGTACGGGACCGACCATGGAGCAGTACTTC.